These T cell receptor beta chains were read from a single sample in a study of cytomegalovirus exposure and HLA in healthy donors. Measured with immunoSEQ multiplex PCR; TCRdb has only the in-frame clones, and not every one. The data hold about 170,000 clones, with around 80% observed a single time. The specimen was PBMCs. The receptors were gathered from a woman in her 30s in good health and CMV-seropositive. CDR3s include the opening cysteine and the closing phenylalanine or tryptophan. D genes are given only for firm matches. The size of a clone is reported for some rows only, either as once, few or many, or as a class for expanded clones.

CDR3 length: 14; D gene: NA; V gene: TRBV5-1; clone size: NA; J gene: TRBJ1-2; CDR3 protein: CASSYLTGIYGYTF; CDR3 DNA: TGCGCCAGCAGCTATCTGACAGGCATCTATGGCTACACCTTC
CDR3 length: 14; D gene: NA; V gene: TRBV19; clone size: NA; J gene: TRBJ1-2; CDR3 protein: CASSTGGGIYGYTF; CDR3 DNA: TGTGCCAGTAGTACCGGGGGAGGAATCTATGGCTACACCTTC
CDR3 length: 16; D gene: NA; V gene: TRBV4-1; clone size: NA; J gene: TRBJ2-5; CDR3 protein: CASSQTTTGRVETQYF; CDR3 DNA: TGCGCCAGCAGCCAAACCACTACAGGGAGAGTGGAGACCCAGTACTTC
CDR3 length: 15; D gene: TRBD1; V gene: TRBV7-9; clone size: NA; J gene: TRBJ1-4; CDR3 protein: CSSSLRGQGDEKLFF; CDR3 DNA: TGTTCCAGCAGCTTAAGGGGACAGGGGGATGAAAAACTGTTTTTT
CDR3 length: 12; D gene: NA; V gene: TRBV30; clone size: NA; J gene: TRBJ1-1; CDR3 protein: CAKGQLNTEAFF; CDR3 DNA: TGTGCTAAAGGACAGCTTAACACTGAAGCTTTCTTT
CDR3 length: 12; D gene: NA; V gene: TRBV6-6; clone size: few; J gene: TRBJ2-3; CDR3 protein: CASRGSTDTQYF; CDR3 DNA: TGTGCCAGCCGTGGCAGCACAGATACGCAGTATTTT
CDR3 length: 15; D gene: NA; V gene: TRBV14; clone size: NA; J gene: TRBJ2-1; CDR3 protein: CASRLQGGAHNEQFF; CDR3 DNA: TGTGCCAGCAGGTTACAGGGGGGGGCCCACAATGAGCAGTTCTTC
CDR3 length: 15; D gene: NA; V gene: TRBV23-1; clone size: NA; J gene: TRBJ1-6; CDR3 protein: CASSQSTGSNSPLHF; CDR3 DNA: TGCGCCAGCAGTCAATCTACAGGGAGTAATTCACCCCTCCACTTT
CDR3 length: 13; D gene: TRBD1; V gene: TRBV13; clone size: NA; J gene: TRBJ1-4; CDR3 protein: CASSSTGGGKLFF; CDR3 DNA: TGTGCCAGCAGCTCGACAGGGGGCGGGAAACTGTTTTTT
CDR3 length: 13; D gene: TRBD1; V gene: TRBV6-1; clone size: NA; J gene: TRBJ2-3; CDR3 protein: CAIRTGGTDTQYF; CDR3 DNA: TGTGCCATTAGGACAGGGGGCACAGATACGCAGTATTTT
CDR3 length: 15; D gene: TRBD2; V gene: TRBV2; clone size: few; J gene: TRBJ2-3; CDR3 protein: CASSERREGHDTQYF; CDR3 DNA: TGTGCCAGCAGTGAGAGAAGGGAGGGCCATGATACGCAGTATTTT
CDR3 length: 19; D gene: TRBD2; V gene: TRBV9; clone size: few; J gene: TRBJ2-5; CDR3 protein: CASSVALSLAGGPQETQYF; CDR3 DNA: TGTGCCAGCAGCGTAGCCCTATCCTTAGCGGGGGGGCCCCAAGAGACCCAGTACTTC
CDR3 length: 14; D gene: NA; V gene: TRBV5-1; clone size: NA; J gene: TRBJ2-3; CDR3 protein: CASSSDYLSDTQYF; CDR3 DNA: TGCGCCAGCAGCTCGGACTACCTCTCAGATACGCAGTATTTT
CDR3 length: 12; D gene: NA; V gene: TRBV7-9; clone size: NA; J gene: TRBJ2-7; CDR3 protein: CASSLGHKEQYF; CDR3 DNA: TGTGCCAGCAGCTTAGGGCACAAAGAGCAGTACTTC
CDR3 length: 15; D gene: NA; V gene: TRBV27; clone size: NA; J gene: TRBJ2-1; CDR3 protein: CASSLKRQFYNEQFF; CDR3 DNA: TGTGCCAGCAGTTTAAAAAGACAGTTTTACAATGAGCAGTTCTTC
CDR3 length: 19; D gene: TRBD2; V gene: TRBV4-3; clone size: NA; J gene: TRBJ2-1; CDR3 protein: CASSQGRGSGRAGDNEQFF; CDR3 DNA: TGCGCCAGCAGCCAAGGACGAGGAAGCGGGAGGGCCGGGGACAATGAGCAGTTCTTC
CDR3 length: 14; D gene: NA; V gene: TRBV7-9; clone size: NA; J gene: TRBJ1-2; CDR3 protein: CASEAIRSGYGYTF; CDR3 DNA: TGTGCCAGCGAGGCCATCAGAAGCGGTTATGGCTACACCTTC
CDR3 length: 15; D gene: NA; V gene: TRBV27; clone size: few; J gene: TRBJ1-6; CDR3 protein: CASSLSRSSGSPLHF; CDR3 DNA: TGTGCCAGCAGTTTATCGCGGAGTTCCGGCTCACCCCTCCACTTT